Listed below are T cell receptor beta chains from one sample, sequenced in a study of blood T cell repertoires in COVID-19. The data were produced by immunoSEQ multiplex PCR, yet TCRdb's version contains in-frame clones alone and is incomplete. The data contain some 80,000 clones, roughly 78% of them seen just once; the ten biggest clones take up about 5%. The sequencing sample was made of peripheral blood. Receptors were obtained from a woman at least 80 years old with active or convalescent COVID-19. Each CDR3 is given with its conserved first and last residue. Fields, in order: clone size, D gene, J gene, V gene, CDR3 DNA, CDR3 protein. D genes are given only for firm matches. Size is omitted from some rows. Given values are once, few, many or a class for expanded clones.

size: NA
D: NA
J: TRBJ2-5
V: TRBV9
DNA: TGTGCCAGCAGCGTAGTGGCAGGGTCAGAGACCCAGTACTTC
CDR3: CASSVVAGSETQYF

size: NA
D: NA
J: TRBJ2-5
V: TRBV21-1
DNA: TGTGCCAGCAGCGCCCCCTCGACTAGCGGGGTAGAGACCCAGTACTTC
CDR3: CASSAPSTSGVETQYF

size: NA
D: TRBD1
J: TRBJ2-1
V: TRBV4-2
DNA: TGTGCCAGCAGCCTGACCGGGACAGGAAACAATGAGCAGTTCTTC
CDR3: CASSLTGTGNNEQFF

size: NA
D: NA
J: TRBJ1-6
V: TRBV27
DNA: TGTGCCAGCAGTTTATCGAGACACGGGGCCCTCCACTTT
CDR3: CASSLSRHGALHF

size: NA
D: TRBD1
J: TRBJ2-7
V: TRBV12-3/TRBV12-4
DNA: TGTGCCAGCAGCCCGGGACAGAACTACGAGCAGTACTTC
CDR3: CASSPGQNYEQYF

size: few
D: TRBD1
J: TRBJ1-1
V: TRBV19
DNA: TGTGCCAGTAGAACAGGGGCGAACACTGAAGCTTTCTTT
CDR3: CASRTGANTEAFF

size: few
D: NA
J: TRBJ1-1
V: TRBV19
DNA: TGTGCCAGTAGTTCCACAGGATCTAAGGTAGCTTTCTTT
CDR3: CASSSTGSKVAFF

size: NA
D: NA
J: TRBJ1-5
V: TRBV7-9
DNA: TGTGCCAGCAGCTTAGCGCTCCCAGGAGGAACCCAGCATTTT
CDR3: CASSLALPGGTQHF

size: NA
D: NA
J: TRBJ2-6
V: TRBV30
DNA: TGTGCCTGGAGTGTAACCGGGGGATATGGGGCCAACGTCCTGACTTTC
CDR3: CAWSVTGGYGANVLTF

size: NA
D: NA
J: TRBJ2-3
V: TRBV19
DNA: TGTGCCAGTACCGGTAGGGGATCTAGCACAGATACGCAGTATTTT
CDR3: CASTGRGSSTDTQYF

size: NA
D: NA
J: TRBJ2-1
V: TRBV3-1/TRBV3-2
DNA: TGTGCCAGCAGCCAAGTAGCTTCCTACAATGAGCAGTTCTTC
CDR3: CASSQVASYNEQFF

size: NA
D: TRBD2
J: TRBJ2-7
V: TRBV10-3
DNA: TGTGCCATCAGCAGGACTAGCGGGAGCTCCTACGAGCAGTACTTC
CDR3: CAISRTSGSSYEQYF

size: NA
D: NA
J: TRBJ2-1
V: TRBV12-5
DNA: TGTGCTAGTGCTAAGAGACTGGCCAACAATGAGCAGTTCTTC
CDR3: CASAKRLANNEQFF

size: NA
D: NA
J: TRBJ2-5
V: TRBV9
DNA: TGTGCCAGCAGCGTAGATTGGGGGGGCCAGGAGACCCAGTACTTC
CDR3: CASSVDWGGQETQYF

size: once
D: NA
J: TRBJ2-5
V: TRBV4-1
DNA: TGCGCCAGCAGCCTACAGGAGCTCCAAGAGACCCAGTACTTC
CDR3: CASSLQELQETQYF

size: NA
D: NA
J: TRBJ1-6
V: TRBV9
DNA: TGTGCCAGCAGCGCCTCCAGTAATTCACCCCTCCACTTT
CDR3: CASSASSNSPLHF

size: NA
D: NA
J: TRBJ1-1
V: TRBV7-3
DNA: TGTGCCAGCAGCCTAGAACAGGGCCACAACACTGAAGCTTTCTTT
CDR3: CASSLEQGHNTEAFF